The text below deals with one T cell receptor beta chain. Its cognate antigen is unknown. The repertoire was sequenced with immunoSEQ multiplex PCR; TCRdb's copy has only in-frame clones and lacks some. The data show just over 90,000 clones, approximately 92% seen once. The length of the CDR3 is 12 residues. The ends were cut back, 3 bases at V and 11 bases at J, with 13 bases in the middle. Germline V gene lookup returns CDR1 LGHDT and CDR2 YNNKEL (reference sequence). These data originate in a study of T cell responses to AZD1222 COVID-19 vaccine. Study-wide points: A mostly white British donor set with more females was recruited, and clonal diversity was possibly underestimated. It was only a handful of AZD1222 recipients who were seropositive at baseline.

This specimen was peripheral blood, taken 28 days after the second AZD1222 dose. This rearrangement joins TRBV3-1 (or the pseudogene TRBV3-2) to TRBJ1-1, with D possibly being TRBD1 (5 bases). The receptor comes from an adult who received the AZD1222 COVID-19 vaccine. The DNA of the CDR3 is TGTGCCAGCAGCCACCCAGGGAGCATGGCTTTCTTT. Amino acid sequence: CASSHPGSMAFF.